This paragraph reports one TCR beta chain. Its antigen is still unknown. A deep-level run was used for the assay. The assay was immunoSEQ multiplex PCR, and TCRdb's table has in-frame clones only and misses some. The data hold around 1.5 million clones, with approximately 98% observed a single time. The CDR3 runs 15 residues. Germline CDR1 reads GTSNPN; CDR2 reads SVGIG (reference sequence). V shed 0 bases, J shed 5 bases, and the junction held 6 bases outside the gene matches. These data are taken from a study of shared clonotypes between healthy human individuals. Study conclusions and caveats: What limited the represented genetic and exposure-history diversity was the small number of donors. Among the subsets, naive ones generally showed larger estimated richness than memory ones.

The chain uses TRBV30 and TRBJ1-4, with 7 bases fitting TRBD1. Input material: naive CD4+ T cells sorted from blood. Subset defined: CD45RA+ positively selected. The sequence came from a man younger than 40 in good health. The CDR3: CAWSVLTGPNEKLFF. CDR3 DNA: TGTGCCTGGAGTGTATTGACAGGGCCGAATGAAAAACTGTTTTTT.